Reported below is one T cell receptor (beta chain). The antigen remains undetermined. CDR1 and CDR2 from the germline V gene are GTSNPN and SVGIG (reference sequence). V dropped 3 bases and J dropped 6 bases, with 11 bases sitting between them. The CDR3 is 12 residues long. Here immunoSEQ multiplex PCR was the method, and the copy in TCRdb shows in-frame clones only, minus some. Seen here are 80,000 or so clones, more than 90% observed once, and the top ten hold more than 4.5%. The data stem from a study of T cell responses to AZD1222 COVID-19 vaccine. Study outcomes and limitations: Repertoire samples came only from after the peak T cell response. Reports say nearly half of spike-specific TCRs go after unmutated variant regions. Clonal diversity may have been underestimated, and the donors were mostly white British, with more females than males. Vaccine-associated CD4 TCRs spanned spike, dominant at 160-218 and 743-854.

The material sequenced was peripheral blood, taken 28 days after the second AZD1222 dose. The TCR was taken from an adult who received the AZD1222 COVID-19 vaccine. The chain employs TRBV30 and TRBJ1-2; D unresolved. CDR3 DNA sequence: TGTGCCTGGAGATTCCGTCCCGATGGCTACACCTTC. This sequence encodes CAWRFRPDGYTF.